This T cell receptor beta chain was sequenced for a study of T cells after yellow fever vaccination. The table lists this clonotype with many counts. From germline, CDR1 is MRHNA and CDR2 SNTAGT. J was trimmed by 8 bases and V by 4 bases; bases with no gene match: 7. The CDR3 is 14 amino acids. MiXCR, applied by TCRdb to the 5' RACE reads, yields one record per CDR3 protein. This table holds some 63,000 distinct CDR3 sequences, 6.5% to 9% found once. V gene TRBV6-4 combines with J gene TRBJ2-1; 8 bases line up with TRBD2. The receptor was isolated from a man younger than 40 who received the YFV17D yellow fever vaccine. The sequencing used CD8+ T cells sorted from PBMCs, collected 15 days after the yellow fever booster vaccination. CDR3 nucleotide sequence: TGTGCCAGCAGTGTCGGACTAGCCGGGGATGAGCAGTTCTTC. It translates to CASSVGLAGDEQFF.